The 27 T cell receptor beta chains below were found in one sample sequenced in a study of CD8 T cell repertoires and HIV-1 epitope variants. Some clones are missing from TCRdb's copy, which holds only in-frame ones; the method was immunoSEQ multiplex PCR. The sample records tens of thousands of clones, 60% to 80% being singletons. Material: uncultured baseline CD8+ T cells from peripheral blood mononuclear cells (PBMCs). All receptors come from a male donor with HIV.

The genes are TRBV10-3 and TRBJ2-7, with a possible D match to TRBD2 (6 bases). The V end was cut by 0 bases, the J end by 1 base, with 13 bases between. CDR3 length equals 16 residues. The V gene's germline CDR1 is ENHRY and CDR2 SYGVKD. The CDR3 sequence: CAISESSRERSYEQYF. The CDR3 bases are TGTGCCATCAGTGAGTCCTCGCGGGAAAGGTCCTACGAGCAGTACTTC.

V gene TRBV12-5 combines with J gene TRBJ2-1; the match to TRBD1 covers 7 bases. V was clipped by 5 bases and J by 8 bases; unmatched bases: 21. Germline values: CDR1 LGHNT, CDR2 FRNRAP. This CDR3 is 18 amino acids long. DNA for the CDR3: TGTGCTAGTGGTCCGATTAACTTACCGGGACAGCCAGGGCATGAGCAGTTCTTC. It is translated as CASGPINLPGQPGHEQFF.

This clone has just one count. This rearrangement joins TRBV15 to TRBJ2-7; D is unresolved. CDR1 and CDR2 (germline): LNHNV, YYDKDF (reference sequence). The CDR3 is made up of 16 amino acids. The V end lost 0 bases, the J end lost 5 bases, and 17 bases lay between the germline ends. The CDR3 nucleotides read TGTGCCACCAGCAGAGAGAACCCCGGAATGAGGAACGAGCAGTACTTC. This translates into CATSRENPGMRNEQYF.

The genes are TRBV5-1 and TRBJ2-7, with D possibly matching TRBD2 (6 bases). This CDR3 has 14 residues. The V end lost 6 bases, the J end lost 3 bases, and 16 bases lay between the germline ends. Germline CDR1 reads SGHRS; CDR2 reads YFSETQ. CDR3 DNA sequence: TGCGCCAGCAAGGTTCAGGAGGGTCTCTACGAGCAGTACTTC. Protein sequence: CASKVQEGLYEQYF. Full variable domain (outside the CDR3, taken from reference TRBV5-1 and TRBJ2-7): KAGVTQTPRYLIKTRGQQVTLSCSPISGHRSVSWYQQTPGQGLQFLFEYFSETQRNKGNFPGRFSGRQFSNSRSEMNVSTLELGDSALYLCASKVQEGLYEQYFGPGTRLTVT.

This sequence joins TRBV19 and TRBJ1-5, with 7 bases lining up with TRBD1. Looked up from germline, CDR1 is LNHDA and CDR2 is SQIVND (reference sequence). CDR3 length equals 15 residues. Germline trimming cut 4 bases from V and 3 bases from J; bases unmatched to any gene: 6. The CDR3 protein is CASSKAQGDNQPQHF. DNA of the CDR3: TGTGCCAGTAGTAAAGCCCAGGGGGACAATCAGCCCCAGCATTTT.

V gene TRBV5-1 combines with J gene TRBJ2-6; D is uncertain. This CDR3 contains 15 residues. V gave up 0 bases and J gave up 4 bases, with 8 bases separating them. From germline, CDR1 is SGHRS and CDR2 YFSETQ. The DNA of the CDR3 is TGCGCCAGCAGCTTGGCTAGAGCCGGGGCCAACGTCCTGACTTTC. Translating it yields CASSLARAGANVLTF.

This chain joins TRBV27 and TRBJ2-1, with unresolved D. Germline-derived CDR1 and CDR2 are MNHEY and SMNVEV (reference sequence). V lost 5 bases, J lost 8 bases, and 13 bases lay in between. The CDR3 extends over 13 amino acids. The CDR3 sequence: CASSPIPIYEQFF. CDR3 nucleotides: TGTGCCAGCAGTCCGATACCCATCTATGAGCAGTTCTTC.

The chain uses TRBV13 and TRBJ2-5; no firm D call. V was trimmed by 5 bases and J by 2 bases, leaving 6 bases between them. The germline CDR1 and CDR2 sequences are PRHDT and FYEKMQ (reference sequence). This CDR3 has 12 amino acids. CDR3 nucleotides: TGTGCCAGCAGCCGAGGTCAAGAGACCCAGTACTTC. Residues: CASSRGQETQYF.

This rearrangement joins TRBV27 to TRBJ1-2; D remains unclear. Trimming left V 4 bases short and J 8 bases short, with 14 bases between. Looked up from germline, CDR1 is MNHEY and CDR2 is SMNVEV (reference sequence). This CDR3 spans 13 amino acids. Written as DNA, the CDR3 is TGTGCCAGCAGTTCGAAAGACCCGCTCGGCTACACCTTC. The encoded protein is CASSSKDPLGYTF.

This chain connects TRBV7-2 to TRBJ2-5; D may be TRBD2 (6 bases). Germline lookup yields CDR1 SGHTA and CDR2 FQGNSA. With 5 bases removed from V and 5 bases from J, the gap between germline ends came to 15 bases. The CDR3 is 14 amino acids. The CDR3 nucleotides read TGTGCCAGCAGCCCCCTCGGGGGAGAGGAGACCCAGTACTTC. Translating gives CASSPLGGEETQYF.

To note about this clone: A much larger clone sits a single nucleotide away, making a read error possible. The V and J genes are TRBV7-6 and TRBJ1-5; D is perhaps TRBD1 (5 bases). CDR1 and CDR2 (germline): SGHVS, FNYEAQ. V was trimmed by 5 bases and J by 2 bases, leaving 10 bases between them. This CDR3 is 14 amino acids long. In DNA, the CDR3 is TGTGCCAGCAGCCCCACGGGGGGCAATCAGCCCCAGCATTTT. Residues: CASSPTGGNQPQHF.

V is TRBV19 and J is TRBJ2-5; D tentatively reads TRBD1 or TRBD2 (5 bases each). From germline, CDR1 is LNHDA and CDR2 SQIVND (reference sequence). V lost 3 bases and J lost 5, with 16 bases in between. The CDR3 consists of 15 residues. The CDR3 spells CASSIAGTTRETQYF. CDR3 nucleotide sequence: TGTGCCAGTAGTATCGCCGGGACCACCCGGGAGACCCAGTACTTC.

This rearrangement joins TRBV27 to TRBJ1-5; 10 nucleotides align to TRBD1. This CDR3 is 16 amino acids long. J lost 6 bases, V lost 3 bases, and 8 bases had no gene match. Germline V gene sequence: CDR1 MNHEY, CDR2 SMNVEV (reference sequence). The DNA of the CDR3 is TGTGCCAGCAGTTTCTCCGGGACAGGGGATGGTCAGCCCCAGCATTTT. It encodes CASSFSGTGDGQPQHF.

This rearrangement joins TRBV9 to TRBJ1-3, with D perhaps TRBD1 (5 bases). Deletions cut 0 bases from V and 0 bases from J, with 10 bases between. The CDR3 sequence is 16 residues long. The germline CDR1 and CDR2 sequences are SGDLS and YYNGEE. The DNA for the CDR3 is TGTGCCAGCAGCGTAGGCGGGGGGGACTCTGGAAACACCATATATTTT. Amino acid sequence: CASSVGGGDSGNTIYF. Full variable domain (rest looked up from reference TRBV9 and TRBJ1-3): DSGVTQTPKHLITATGQRVTLRCSPRSGDLSVYWYQQSLDQGLQFLIQYYNGEERAKGNILERFSAQQFPDLHSELNLSSLELGDSALYFCASSVGGGDSGNTIYFGEGSWLTVV.

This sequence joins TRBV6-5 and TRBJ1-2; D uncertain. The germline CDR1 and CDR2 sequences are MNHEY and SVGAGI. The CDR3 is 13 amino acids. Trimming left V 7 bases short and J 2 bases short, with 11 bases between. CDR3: CASTGQDNYGYTF. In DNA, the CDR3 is TGTGCCAGCACCGGGCAGGACAACTATGGCTACACCTTC.

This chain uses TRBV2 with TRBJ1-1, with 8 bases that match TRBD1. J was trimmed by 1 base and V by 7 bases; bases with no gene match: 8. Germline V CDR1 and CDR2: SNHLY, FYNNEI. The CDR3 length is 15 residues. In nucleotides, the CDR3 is TGTGCCAGCACCAGAACAGGGGGAACGAACACTGAAGCTTTCTTT. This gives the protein CASTRTGGTNTEAFF.

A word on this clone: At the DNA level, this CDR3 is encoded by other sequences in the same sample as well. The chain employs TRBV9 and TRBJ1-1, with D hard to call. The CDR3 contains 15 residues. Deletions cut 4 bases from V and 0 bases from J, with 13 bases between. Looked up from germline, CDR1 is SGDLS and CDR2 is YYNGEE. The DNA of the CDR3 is TGTGCCAGCAGCCCACGTGAAGTCATGAACACTGAAGCTTTCTTT. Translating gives CASSPREVMNTEAFF.

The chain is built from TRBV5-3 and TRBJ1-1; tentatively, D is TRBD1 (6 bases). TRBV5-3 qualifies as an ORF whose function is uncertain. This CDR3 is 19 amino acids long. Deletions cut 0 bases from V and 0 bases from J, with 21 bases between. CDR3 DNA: TGTGCCAGAAGCTTGGATGAAGGCAGGGGCAGGAAAATGAACACTGAAGCTTTCTTT. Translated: CARSLDEGRGRKMNTEAFF.

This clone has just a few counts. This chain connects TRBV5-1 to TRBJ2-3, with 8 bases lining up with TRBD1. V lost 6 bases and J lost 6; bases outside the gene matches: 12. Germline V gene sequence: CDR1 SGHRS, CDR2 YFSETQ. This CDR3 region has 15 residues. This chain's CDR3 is CASIQGTGGMDTQYF. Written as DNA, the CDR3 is TGCGCCAGCATCCAGGGGACAGGCGGAATGGATACGCAGTATTTT.

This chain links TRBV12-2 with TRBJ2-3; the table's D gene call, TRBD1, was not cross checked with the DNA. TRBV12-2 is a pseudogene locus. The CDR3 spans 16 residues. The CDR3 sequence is CASRLILGAPTDTQYF. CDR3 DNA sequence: TGTGCAAGTCGCTTAATCTTGGGGGCCCCCACAGATACGCAGTATTTT.

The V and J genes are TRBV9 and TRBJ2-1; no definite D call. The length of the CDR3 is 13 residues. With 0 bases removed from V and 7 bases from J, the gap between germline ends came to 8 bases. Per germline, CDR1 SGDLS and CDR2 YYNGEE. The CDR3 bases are TGTGCCAGCAGCGTAGTGGCGGCGAATGAGCAGTTCTTC. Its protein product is CASSVVAANEQFF. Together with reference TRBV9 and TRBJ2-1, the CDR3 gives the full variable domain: DSGVTQTPKHLITATGQRVTLRCSPRSGDLSVYWYQQSLDQGLQFLIQYYNGEERAKGNILERFSAQQFPDLHSELNLSSLELGDSALYFCASSVVAANEQFFGPGTRLTVL.

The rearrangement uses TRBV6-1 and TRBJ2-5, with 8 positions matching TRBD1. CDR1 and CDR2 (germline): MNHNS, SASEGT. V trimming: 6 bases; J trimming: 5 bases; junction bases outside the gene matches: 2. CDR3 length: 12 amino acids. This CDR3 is CASRNRGETQYF. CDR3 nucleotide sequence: TGTGCCAGCAGAAACAGGGGGGAGACCCAGTACTTC.

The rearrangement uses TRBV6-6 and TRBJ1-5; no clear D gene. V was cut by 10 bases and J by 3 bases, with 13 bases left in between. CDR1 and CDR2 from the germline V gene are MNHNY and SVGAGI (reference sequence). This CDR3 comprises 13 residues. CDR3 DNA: TGTGCCACCGAAGACGGCACCAATCAGCCCCAGCATTTT. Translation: CATEDGTNQPQHF.

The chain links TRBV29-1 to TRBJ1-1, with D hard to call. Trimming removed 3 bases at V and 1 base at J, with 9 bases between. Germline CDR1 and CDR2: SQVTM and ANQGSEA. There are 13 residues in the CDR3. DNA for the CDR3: TGCAGCGTTGAGATCAGGAAGAACACTGAAGCTTTCTTT. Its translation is CSVEIRKNTEAFF.

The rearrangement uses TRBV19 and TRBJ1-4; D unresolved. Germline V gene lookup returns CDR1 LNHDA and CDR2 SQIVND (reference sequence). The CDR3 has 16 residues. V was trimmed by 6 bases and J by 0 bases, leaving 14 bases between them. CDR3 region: CASSPGARTTNEKLFF. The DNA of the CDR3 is TGTGCCAGTAGCCCAGGAGCGAGGACAACTAATGAAAAACTGTTTTTT. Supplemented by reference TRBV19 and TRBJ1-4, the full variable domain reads DGGITQSPKYLFRKEGQNVTLSCEQNLNHDAMYWYRQDPGQGLRLIYYSQIVNDFQKGDIAEGYSVSREKKESFPLTVTSAQKNPTAFYLCASSPGARTTNEKLFFGSGTQLSVL.

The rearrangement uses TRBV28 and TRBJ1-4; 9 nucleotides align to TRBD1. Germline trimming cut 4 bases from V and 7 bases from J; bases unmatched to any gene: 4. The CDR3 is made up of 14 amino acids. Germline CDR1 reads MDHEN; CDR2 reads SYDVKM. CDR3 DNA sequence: TGTGCCAGCAGTTCACAGGGGGCAGGTGAAAAACTGTTTTTT. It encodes CASSSQGAGEKLFF.

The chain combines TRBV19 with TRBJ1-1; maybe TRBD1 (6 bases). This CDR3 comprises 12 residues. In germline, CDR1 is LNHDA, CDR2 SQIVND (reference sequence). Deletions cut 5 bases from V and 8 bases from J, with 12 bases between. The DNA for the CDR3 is TGTGCCAGTAGTCGTGACAGGTACGAAGCTTTCTTT. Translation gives CASSRDRYEAFF.